Each of the 8 T cell receptor beta chains below was sequenced from the same sample in a study of cytomegalovirus exposure and HLA in healthy donors. PCR employed 60 Vbeta and 13 Jbeta primers. Clones were sequenced by immunoSEQ multiplex PCR, and TCRdb holds only the in-frame ones, with some missing. The sample data list under 200,000 clones. The sample consisted of PBMCs. Receptor source: a man aged 25 to 45 in good health and CMV-seronegative.

The J gene is TRBJ1-2, the V gene TRBV7-8; the D gene is possibly TRBD1 (5 bases). With 5 bases removed from V and 4 bases from J, the gap between germline ends came to 14 bases. The germline V gene encodes CDR1 SGHVS and CDR2 FQNEAQ. CDR3 length equals 14 residues. The CDR3 region has the DNA TGTGCCAGCAGCCCCGGCGACAGCCTCTATGGCTACACCTTC. It yields the protein CASSPGDSLYGYTF.

The J gene is TRBJ2-4, the V gene TRBV27; TRBD1 matches at 8 bases. Germline assignment: CDR1 MNHEY and CDR2 SMNVEV (reference sequence). The CDR3 contains 15 residues. V was clipped by 3 bases and J by 8 bases; unmatched bases: 9. The CDR3 DNA reads as TGTGCCAGCAGTTTGCAACAGGGGGTAAGGGACATTCAGTACTTC. Translating gives CASSLQQGVRDIQYF.

The genes are TRBV4-1 and TRBJ2-5; 8 bases map to TRBD1. The CDR3 runs 16 residues. Looked up from germline, CDR1 is MGHRA and CDR2 is YSYEKL. The trim removed 0 bases at V and 5 bases at J, leaving 8 bases unmatched. Here the CDR3 DNA reads TGCGCCAGCAGCCAAGACCGGACAGGGAGTCAGGAGACCCAGTACTTC. Its protein product is CASSQDRTGSQETQYF.

The rearrangement links TRBV6-4 to TRBJ2-3, with 11 bases identical to TRBD2. V lost 5 bases to trimming and J lost 1 base; unmatched junction nucleotides: 5. The CDR3 extends over 16 amino acids. Germline V gene lookup returns CDR1 MRHNA and CDR2 SNTAGT. CDR3: CASSRSGLAGTDTQYF. The DNA of the CDR3 is TGTGCCAGCAGTCGATCGGGACTAGCGGGCACAGATACGCAGTATTTT.

The rearrangement links TRBV5-1 to TRBJ2-7; 7 bases are shared with TRBD2. V lost 5 bases and J lost 2; bases outside the gene matches: 10. Looked up from germline, CDR1 is SGHRS and CDR2 is YFSETQ. CDR3 length equals 15 residues. The CDR3, as DNA: TGCGCCAGCAGTATAATGTGGGGGACTACCTACGAGCAGTACTTC. It yields the protein CASSIMWGTTYEQYF.

The chain links TRBV6-1 to TRBJ1-5, with 7 bases that match TRBD1. The CDR3 has 18 amino acids. Per the germline V gene, CDR1 is MNHNS and CDR2 is SASEGT. The V and J ends lost 4 bases and 0 bases, in that order; junction bases with no gene match: 12. The CDR3, as DNA: TGTGCCAGCAGTGTTCGAAAAGGGACAGTCGATAGCAATCAGCCCCAGCATTTT. Amino acid sequence: CASSVRKGTVDSNQPQHF.

V is TRBV4-3 and J is TRBJ1-1; D unclear. Trimming removed 0 bases at V and 4 bases at J, with 15 bases between. Germline loops: CDR1 LGHNA, CDR2 YSLEER. This CDR3 region has 16 residues. The DNA for the CDR3 is TGCGCCAGCAGCCAAGATTTTCGGCTTGAGGGCACTGAAGCTTTCTTT. It encodes CASSQDFRLEGTEAFF.

V gene TRBV29-1 combines with J gene TRBJ1-5; 10 nucleotides line up with TRBD1. The CDR3 runs to 15 residues. Germline V gene data show CDR1 as SQVTM and CDR2 as ANQGSEA. V dropped 5 bases and J dropped 6; count of bases not matched to a gene: 10. The CDR3 nucleotides are TGCAGCGTTAAGGTCGGGACAGGGGATATTCAGCCCCAGCATTTT. It encodes CSVKVGTGDIQPQHF.